The rows below give T cell receptor beta chains drawn from one sample of a study of control samples from healthy donors and cancer patients. Profiling relied on immunoSEQ multiplex PCR, and the TCRdb table lists in-frame clones only, not all of them. The sample has tens of thousands of clones; around 90% are singletons. The sample taken for sequencing was blood. These receptors were collected from a woman aged 55-70 years in good health. Each CDR3 is given without its conserved first and last residue.

10 TRBJ1-4 TRBV2 ASSGQNEKLF
11 TRBJ1-2 TRBV6-4 ASRLGYNYGCT
12 TRBJ1-2 TRBV5-1 ASSLEAGIYGYT
13 TRBJ2-5 TRBV19 ASSITATAGGTQY
15 TRBJ2-3 TRBV5-1 ASSPGLAGSTSDTQY
16 TRBJ1-1 TRBV6-1 ASSEGVRGGQRDTEAF
14 TRBJ2-1 TRBV18 ASSPQRGTTYNEQF
13 TRBJ1-1 TRBV2 ASSRTPGSYTEAF
14 TRBJ2-2 TRBV10-3 AISESGQGFPGELF
13 TRBJ1-5 TRBV11-2 ASSLVGRFNQPQH
11 TRBJ2-1 TRBV27 ASRRQLYNEQF
15 TRBJ2-2 TRBV4-3 ASSPVWAGGPTGELF
11 TRBJ2-2 TRBV28 ASRTIDTGELF
17 TRBJ2-5 TRBV7-9 ASSLALQKMFRGSETQY
11 TRBJ2-1 TRBV6-5 ASNLAQHNEQF
13 TRBJ1-5 TRBV12-2 ASRLVPEGNQPQH
13 TRBJ2-7 TRBV11-2 ASSLDLITAYEQY
12 TRBJ1-5 TRBV30 AWSDRGGLRPQH
13 TRBJ1-1 TRBV6-5 ASSWSARGNTEAF
14 TRBJ1-1 TRBV18 ASSLHGAGSNTEAF
13 TRBJ1-5 TRBV6-5 ASSLHSNSNQPQH
13 TRBJ2-7 TRBV3-1/TRBV3-2 ASSQGVTRGYEQY
11 TRBJ2-7 TRBV6-5 ASSYRVSYEQY
11 TRBJ1-1 TRBV9 ASSVVTNTEAF
16 TRBJ2-5 TRBV5-4 ASSLGLAGVGGIETQY
12 TRBJ1-1 TRBV19 ASWEGQVRTEAF
13 TRBJ2-1 TRBV7-3 ASSLNRDSYNEQF
14 TRBJ1-4 TRBV15 ATSSLSEAPKEKLF
10 TRBJ1-2 TRBV30 AWSVANYGYT